This T cell receptor (beta chain) was sequenced for a study of T-cell memory formation after mild COVID-19. Amplification by 5'RACE using constant-segment primers produced TCR alpha and TCR beta cDNA libraries that carried sample barcodes and UMIs. Each CDR3 protein gets one entry after TCRdb re-called the 5' RACE reads with MiXCR. The table lists more than 80,000 distinct CDR3 sequences, roughly 12% of them singletons. Per germline, CDR1 SGHAT and CDR2 FQNNGV. The CDR3 contains 16 residues. V gave up 0 bases and J gave up 5 bases, with 17 bases separating them. This clonotype came up a few times. This sequence joins TRBV11-2 and TRBJ2-7; tentatively, D is TRBD2 (6 bases). The TCR sequence derives from an adult woman who had mild COVID-19 (a few samples of this study predate the infection). Cell type and time point are not known. Sequences were obtained from PBMCs or a T cell subset sorted from them (not recorded which). The CDR3 sequence: CASSLEVLAHFNEQYF. The CDR3 coding sequence is TGTGCCAGCAGCTTAGAGGTACTAGCCCACTTCAACGAGCAGTACTTC.